This passage covers 7 T cell receptor beta chains from one sample sequenced in a study of T cell changes during pregnancy in multiple sclerosis. Some clones are missing from TCRdb's copy, which holds only in-frame ones; the method was immunoSEQ multiplex PCR. Here the sample spans 10,000 or so clones, nearly 85% being singletons. The specimen was CD8+ T cells from peripheral blood mononuclear cells, collected in the third trimester of pregnancy. The receptors shown here come from a female donor in good health, enrolled as a control in a pregnancy study.

The chain couples TRBV2 to TRBJ2-3; 8 nucleotides align to TRBD1. The CDR3 totals 14 residues. The J segment lost 2 bases and the V segment lost 4 bases, leaving 2 bases of the junction unmatched. The germline CDR1 and CDR2 sequences are SNHLY and FYNNEI. The CDR3, as DNA: TGTGCCAGCAGTGGGACAGGGCCCACAGATACGCAGTATTTT. Amino acid sequence: CASSGTGPTDTQYF. The full variable domain, in which reference TRBV2 and TRBJ2-3 provide the parts outside the CDR3, is EPEVTQTPSHQVTQMGQEVILRCVPISNHLYFYWYRQILGQKVEFLVSFYNNEISEKSEIFDDQFSVERPDGSNFTLKIRSTKLEDSAMYFCASSGTGPTDTQYFGPGTRLTVL.

The chain joins TRBV2 to TRBJ2-1; 12 bases are shared with TRBD2. Germline V lookup: CDR1 SNHLY, CDR2 FYNNEI. The CDR3 consists of 16 residues. V was clipped by 6 bases and J by 10 bases; unmatched bases: 13. DNA of the CDR3: TGTGCCAGCAGGGAATCCGGGACTAGCGGGCGGGCGGAGCAGTTCTTC. Translating it yields CASRESGTSGRAEQFF. Using reference TRBV2 and TRBJ2-1 for the parts outside the CDR3, the full variable domain is EPEVTQTPSHQVTQMGQEVILRCVPISNHLYFYWYRQILGQKVEFLVSFYNNEISEKSEIFDDQFSVERPDGSNFTLKIRSTKLEDSAMYFCASRESGTSGRAEQFFGPGTRLTVL.

The rearrangement joins TRBV6-4 to TRBJ2-1, with 8 nucleotides matching TRBD2. The CDR3 loop spans 16 amino acids. Germline V CDR1 and CDR2: MRHNA, SNTAGT. V was clipped by 0 bases and J by 7 bases; unmatched bases: 8. This CDR3 reads CASSDSGAGDTNEQFF. The CDR3 DNA reads as TGTGCCAGCAGTGACTCAGGAGCGGGGGATACTAATGAGCAGTTCTTC.

V usage is TRBV5-5 and J usage is TRBJ1-5, with no clear D. CDR3 length: 14 residues. Germline CDR1 reads SGHKS; CDR2 reads YYEKEE (reference sequence). With 4 bases removed from V and 2 bases from J, the gap between germline ends came to 10 bases. The CDR3 bases are TGTGCCAGCAGCCCCCCCGGGGGCAATCAGCCCCAGCATTTT. As protein: CASSPPGGNQPQHF. The full variable domain, rest sourced from reference TRBV5-5 and TRBJ1-5, is DAGVTQSPTHLIKTRGQQVTLRCSPISGHKSVSWYQQVLGQGPQFIFQYYEKEERGRGNFPDRFSARQFPNYSSELNVNALLLGDSALYLCASSPPGGNQPQHFGDGTRLSIL.

V is TRBV6-1 and J is TRBJ2-1, with a weak D call TRBD2 (5 bases). V lost 10 bases to trimming and J lost 7 bases, with 8 bases between them. This CDR3 has 10 amino acids. The germline V gene encodes CDR1 MNHNS and CDR2 SASEGT. The CDR3 is CAIGVNEQFF. In DNA form, the CDR3 reads TGTGCCATCGGGGTGAATGAGCAGTTCTTC.

The chain has TRBV9 and TRBJ2-3, with 10 positions matching TRBD2. The length of the CDR3 is 16 residues. The germline gives CDR1 SGDLS, CDR2 YYNGEE. The V gene end was trimmed by 0 bases and the J gene end by 5 bases; junction bases not matched to a gene: 6. Here the CDR3 DNA reads TGTGCCAGCAGCGTAGTTGGTAGCGGGGGGCTAGATACGCAGTATTTT. Translation gives CASSVVGSGGLDTQYF.

The chain joins TRBV4-3 to TRBJ2-1, with D possibly TRBD2 on 5 matching bases. Germline values: CDR1 LGHNA, CDR2 YSLEER. The length of the CDR3 is 15 residues. V was trimmed by 1 base and J by 4 bases, leaving 11 bases between them. CDR3 amino acids: CASSQGGARYNEQFF. The CDR3 nucleotides read TGCGCCAGCAGCCAAGGGGGAGCTAGATACAATGAGCAGTTCTTC.